This record concerns one T cell receptor beta chain sequence. The CDR3 has 16 amino acids. With V trimmed by 8 bases and J by 6 bases, 12 bases remained unmatched. The germline V gene encodes CDR1 LNHDA and CDR2 SQIVND (reference sequence). The source of the sample is a study of blood T cell repertoires in COVID-19. Study as a whole: Samples of COVID-19 (acute and convalescent) were obtained from the United States, Italy and Spain. Nucleic acid was either cDNA or gDNA, and it came from T cells, B-cell-depleted T cells, or PBMCs.

How the authors handled the data: Estimation of nucleated cell counts was performed using reference gene primer amplification. Here immunoSEQ multiplex PCR was the method, and the copy in TCRdb shows in-frame clones only, minus some. V and J calls and clone size follow that table, whereas D and trimming were derived from the DNA. The data contain around 86,000 clones, 85% of them singletons. Sequenced input: peripheral blood. The rearrangement links TRBV19 to TRBJ1-4; TRBD1 matches 10 bases. The receptor was isolated from an elderly man with acute or convalescent COVID-19. The CDR3 DNA follows: TGTGCCAGTTGTCCCTCTCTTGGACAGGGGGATGAAAAACTGTTTTTT. Its translation: CASCPSLGQGDEKLFF.